This passage covers 32 T cell receptor beta chains from one sample sequenced in a study of cytotoxic CD8 clonotypes in ibrutinib-treated CLL (dated by TCRdb to the early 2020s). This specimen's time point label, per the study, means: approximately eleven months on ibrutinib. The method behind the library was the immunoSEQ multiplex PCR assay. Entries here come from immuneACCESS through TCRdb and include only in-frame sequences with V and J called. Some clones fail to appear in such tables; in the studies checked, an unresolved V gene covers under half of the shortfall, and the cause of the remainder is unknown. Recorded for this sample are 200,000 or so clones; about four fifths of them occurred a single time. The leading ten clones occupy about an eighth of the sample. The starting material was PBMCs, obtained after 12 months of ibrutinib treatment. These TCRs come from a human donor with chronic lymphocytic leukemia.

The V gene is TRBV5-1, the J gene TRBJ1-1, with D unclear. The CDR3 has 14 residues. V dropped 2 bases and J dropped 0 bases, with 8 bases sitting between them. CDR1 and CDR2 from the germline V gene are SGHRS and YFSETQ. The CDR3 DNA reads TGCGCCAGCAGCTTCGAGAGTATGAACACTGAAGCTTTCTTT. Protein: CASSFESMNTEAFF.

The chain employs TRBV15 and TRBJ2-5; 12 nucleotides align to TRBD2. The trim removed 8 bases at V and 5 bases at J, leaving 18 bases unmatched. In germline, CDR1 is LNHNV, CDR2 YYDKDF (reference sequence). The length of the CDR3 is 18 residues. The CDR3 sequence is CATAGPSRLAGAGETQYF. The CDR3 coding sequence is TGTGCCACCGCGGGGCCCTCACGACTAGCGGGGGCAGGGGAGACCCAGTACTTC.

This clone was picked up one time. The V call is TRBV2, the J call TRBJ2-3; 9 bases line up with TRBD2. In germline, CDR1 is SNHLY, CDR2 FYNNEI. Trimming took 0 bases from V and 3 from J; bases not matched to a gene: 7. The CDR3 spans 17 residues. The CDR3 spells CASSEAGLALGTDTQYF. CDR3 nucleotide sequence: TGTGCCAGCAGTGAAGCGGGACTAGCACTTGGTACAGATACGCAGTATTTT.

The J gene is TRBJ2-3, the V gene TRBV11-2, with 9 bases that match TRBD2. Trimming removed 5 bases from V and 7 bases from J; junction bases left unmatched: 13. CDR1 is SGHAT, CDR2 FQNNGV, per germline. There are 16 residues in the CDR3. The chain's CDR3 is CASSPATSGNRNTQYF. CDR3 DNA: TGTGCCAGCAGCCCCGCGACTAGCGGTAATCGGAATACGCAGTATTTT.

The V gene is TRBV11-2, the J gene TRBJ2-3; 10 bases map to TRBD2. Trimming cost V 1 base and J 5 bases; bases outside gene matches: 9. The CDR3 contains 17 residues. Looked up from germline, CDR1 is SGHAT and CDR2 is FQNNGV. This CDR3 reads CASSLGWASGSGDTQYF. CDR3 coding DNA: TGTGCCAGCAGCTTAGGGTGGGCTAGCGGGAGTGGAGATACGCAGTATTTT.

J is TRBJ2-3 and V is TRBV18; TRBD2 might be the D (5 bases). The germline gives CDR1 KGHSH, CDR2 LQKENI. This CDR3 has 15 residues. Deletions cut 6 bases from V and 4 bases from J, with 17 bases between. CDR3 coding DNA: TGTGCCAGCTCTCGCAGCGCCGGAGGTGCAGATACGCAGTATTTT. This encodes CASSRSAGGADTQYF.

The chain carries TRBV9 and TRBJ2-3; 9 bases line up with TRBD2. Germline V gene data show CDR1 as SGDLS and CDR2 as YYNGEE. CDR3 length: 16 residues. Trimming at V came to 0 bases and at J to 0 bases, leaving 2 bases not matched to a gene. The CDR3 sequence: CASSVAAGGSTDTQYF. CDR3 in DNA: TGTGCCAGCAGCGTAGCAGCGGGGGGAAGCACAGATACGCAGTATTTT. Full variable domain (remainder filled in from reference TRBV9 and TRBJ2-3): DSGVTQTPKHLITATGQRVTLRCSPRSGDLSVYWYQQSLDQGLQFLIQYYNGEERAKGNILERFSAQQFPDLHSELNLSSLELGDSALYFCASSVAAGGSTDTQYFGPGTRLTVL.

The chain is built from TRBV6-5 and TRBJ2-7, with D perhaps being TRBD1 or TRBD2 (5 bases each). The CDR3 has 15 residues. Germline loops: CDR1 MNHEY, CDR2 SVGAGI. Trimming cost V 6 bases and J 0 bases, with 15 bases left between them. CDR3 sequence (DNA): TGTGCCAGCAGACGACCAGGGACCCACTCCTACGAGCAGTACTTC. Residues: CASRRPGTHSYEQYF.

V usage is TRBV15 and J usage is TRBJ2-7; 7 positions match TRBD2. Germline V gene lookup returns CDR1 LNHNV and CDR2 YYDKDF (reference sequence). J was trimmed by 1 base and V by 1 base; bases with no gene match: 7. The CDR3 runs 16 residues. In DNA, the CDR3 is TGTGCCACCAGCAGAGTCTCGGGAGGCCCGTCCTACGAGCAGTACTTC. Encoded protein: CATSRVSGGPSYEQYF.

The chain employs TRBV4-1 and TRBJ1-2, with a tentative D call TRBD1 (6 bases). CDR1 and CDR2 (germline): MGHRA, YSYEKL. The CDR3 is 16 residues long. V lost 1 base and J 0 bases, leaving 12 bases between the germline ends. The CDR3 DNA is TGCGCCAGCAGCCAAGTTTGGGACATATCTAACTATGGCTACACCTTC. Translation gives CASSQVWDISNYGYTF.

V gene TRBV7-8 combines with J gene TRBJ2-3, with 14 bases fitting TRBD2. This CDR3 comprises 22 residues. The V segment lost 5 bases and the J segment 1 base; nucleotides outside the gene matches: 20. From germline, CDR1 is SGHVS and CDR2 FQNEAQ. The CDR3 DNA reads as TGTGCCAGCAGCGCTAGGGTCCCGGGACGCTCGACTAGCGGGAGGGGCACAGATACGCAGTATTTT. Residues: CASSARVPGRSTSGRGTDTQYF.

J is TRBJ2-4 and V is TRBV2, with 7 bases fitting TRBD1. Germline CDR1 and CDR2: SNHLY and FYNNEI. This CDR3 has 14 amino acids. V was pared by 1 base and J by 8 bases, with 5 bases of the junction left unmatched. The CDR3 DNA sequence: TGTGCCAGCAGTGAAGAGGGACAGACGGACATTCAGTACTTC. Protein sequence: CASSEEGQTDIQYF.

The chain combines TRBV27 with TRBJ1-2, with a tentative D call TRBD1 (5 bases). V was shortened by 2 bases and J by 4 bases, with 11 bases between the two germline ends. The CDR3 is 14 residues long. Germline CDR1 MNHEY, CDR2 SMNVEV (reference sequence). CDR3 protein: CASSLDRGRYGYTF. In DNA form, the CDR3 reads TGTGCCAGCAGTTTAGACCGGGGACGCTATGGCTACACCTTC.

The CDR3 region has the DNA TGTGCCACCAGCCCCTGGACAGGGGGCCCGTCATCCGAAAAACTGTTTTTT. Its translation: CATSPWTGGPSSEKLFF. The chain carries TRBV15 and TRBJ1-4, with 11 bases identical to TRBD1. J was trimmed by 8 bases and V by 5 bases; bases with no gene match: 13. CDR1 and CDR2 from the germline V gene are LNHNV and YYDKDF (reference sequence). This CDR3 contains 17 residues.

The chain employs TRBV19 and TRBJ1-1; D is unclear. Germline-derived CDR1 and CDR2 are LNHDA and SQIVND (reference sequence). The CDR3 covers 14 residues. V lost 5 bases, J lost 5 bases, and 15 bases lay in between. As DNA, the CDR3 is TGTGCCAGTAGTCCAGACAAGGGTGGGACTGAAGCTTTCTTT. Its protein is CASSPDKGGTEAFF.

The chain combines TRBV5-6 with TRBJ1-4; TRBD1 is a possible D gene (5 bases). Germline V gene data show CDR1 as SGHDT and CDR2 as YYEEEE. This CDR3 spans 13 amino acids. Trimming shortened V by 3 bases and J by 3 bases, and 6 bases separated the two germline ends. CDR3 bases: TGTGCCAGCAGCTGGGGGGCTAATGAAAAACTGTTTTTT. As protein: CASSWGANEKLFF.

DNA for the CDR3: TGTGCCAGCAGCTTAAGTGGGCGTACGCAGTATTTT. Amino acid sequence: CASSLSGRTQYF. The rearrangement links TRBV7-2 to TRBJ2-3, with D unresolved. The CDR3 extends over 12 amino acids. Germline V lookup: CDR1 SGHTA, CDR2 FQGNSA. V dropped 2 bases and J dropped 8 bases, with 8 bases sitting between them.

V and J are TRBV9 and TRBJ1-2, with 10 nucleotides matching TRBD1. CDR1 and CDR2 (germline): SGDLS, YYNGEE. Losses at the gene ends were 4 bases for V and 8 bases for J; bases not matched to a gene: 8. The CDR3 is made up of 14 amino acids. The CDR3 sequence is CASSTAGQGKGYTF. The DNA of the CDR3 is TGTGCCAGCAGCACTGCGGGACAGGGGAAGGGCTACACCTTC.

V usage is TRBV19 and J usage is TRBJ2-7; no clear D. The V end was cut by 3 bases, the J end by 3 bases, with 12 bases between. Per the germline V gene, CDR1 is LNHDA and CDR2 is SQIVND (reference sequence). This CDR3 contains 14 residues. DNA of the CDR3: TGTGCCAGTAGTATTAGTTGGACGGACTACGAGCAGTACTTC. Translating it yields CASSISWTDYEQYF.

The chain employs TRBV28 and TRBJ1-2, with TRBD1 matching 9 bases. CDR3 size: 17 residues. The V segment lost 4 bases and the J segment 5 bases; nucleotides outside the gene matches: 14. In germline, CDR1 is MDHEN, CDR2 SYDVKM. The CDR3 region is CASSSPAGTGIMYGYTF. CDR3 nucleotide sequence: TGTGCCAGCAGTTCCCCCGCCGGGACAGGGATTATGTATGGCTACACCTTC.

In nucleotides, the CDR3 is TGTGCCAGCACCCCCAGTGGAACAACTAATGAAAAACTGTTTTTT. It specifies CASTPSGTTNEKLFF. The J gene is TRBJ1-4, the V gene TRBV9, with unresolved D. The CDR3 length is 15 residues. Trimming took 6 bases from V and 0 from J, leaving 12 bases between them. In germline, CDR1 is SGDLS, CDR2 YYNGEE.

This rearrangement joins TRBV19 to TRBJ1-1, with 9 bases identical to TRBD1. Germline CDR1 reads LNHDA; CDR2 reads SQIVND (reference sequence). The CDR3 is 14 amino acids. The J segment lost 3 bases and the V segment lost 9 bases, leaving 8 bases of the junction unmatched. The DNA for the CDR3 is TGTGCCAGCTCTGACAGGGGGGTGGACACTGAAGCTTTCTTT. It codes for CASSDRGVDTEAFF. The variable domain in full, with the rest retrieved from reference TRBV19 and TRBJ1-1, is DGGITQSPKYLFRKEGQNVTLSCEQNLNHDAMYWYRQDPGQGLRLIYYSQIVNDFQKGDIAEGYSVSREKKESFPLTVTSAQKNPTAFYLCASSDRGVDTEAFFGQGTRLTVV.

The chain links TRBV6-5 to TRBJ2-1, with D unclear. The CDR3 is 13 amino acids. Germline V lookup: CDR1 MNHEY, CDR2 SVGAGI. V gave up 7 bases and J gave up 4 bases, with 11 bases separating them. This CDR3 is CASTDTKYNEQFF. In nucleotides, the CDR3 is TGTGCCAGCACCGACACCAAGTACAATGAGCAGTTCTTC.

The J gene is TRBJ1-1, the V gene TRBV6-5; D gene uncertain. The ends were cut back, 0 bases at V and 1 base at J, with 6 bases in the middle. This CDR3 region has 14 residues. Germline V gives CDR1 MNHEY, CDR2 SVGAGI. The CDR3 sequence is CASSYSVQNTEAFF. CDR3 bases: TGTGCCAGCAGTTACTCGGTACAGAACACTGAAGCTTTCTTT.

The rearrangement uses TRBV27 and TRBJ2-5, with D perhaps matching TRBD1 (5 bases). There are 14 residues in the CDR3. The V gene lost 4 bases and the J gene lost 1 base, with 10 bases spanning the gap. Germline lookup yields CDR1 MNHEY and CDR2 SMNVEV (reference sequence). CDR3 amino acids: CASSSQEFQETQYF. The CDR3 region has the DNA TGTGCCAGCAGTTCACAGGAGTTCCAAGAGACCCAGTACTTC.

The chain carries TRBV7-9 and TRBJ1-6; D is undetermined. The CDR3 is 16 residues long. With 6 bases removed from V and 6 bases from J, the gap between germline ends came to 18 bases. CDR1 is SEHNR and CDR2 is FQNEAQ in the germline V gene (reference sequence). As DNA, the CDR3 is TGTGCCAGCAGACTTTGGGAGGGATCGGGTAATTCACCCCTCCACTTT. Its protein product is CASRLWEGSGNSPLHF.

In its sample, this clone was seen a few times. The chain carries TRBV28 and TRBJ1-4, with D maybe TRBD1 (6 bases). This CDR3 region has 16 residues. The germline CDR1 and CDR2 sequences are MDHEN and SYDVKM. V was clipped by 5 bases and J by 0 bases, with 13 bases between them. CDR3: CASSKGSGATNEKLFF. The CDR3 region has the DNA TGTGCCAGCAGTAAGGGATCAGGGGCAACTAATGAAAAACTGTTTTTT. The full variable domain, its missing parts supplied by reference TRBV28 and TRBJ1-4, is DVKVTQSSRYLVKRTGEKVFLECVQDMDHENMFWYRQDPGLGLRLIYFSYDVKMKEKGDIPEGYSVSREKKERFSLILESASTNQTSMYLCASSKGSGATNEKLFFGSGTQLSVL.

J is TRBJ2-7 and V is TRBV5-1; D ambiguous. The CDR3 runs 14 residues. Germline V gives CDR1 SGHRS, CDR2 YFSETQ. Deletions cut 4 bases from V and 6 bases from J, with 17 bases between. CDR3 sequence reads: CASSPSLQASEQYF. CDR3 nucleotide sequence: TGCGCCAGCAGCCCCAGTCTCCAGGCTTCCGAGCAGTACTTC.

The rearrangement links TRBV5-8 to TRBJ2-3; 13 nucleotides align to TRBD2. Unmatched junction bases numbered 10, after V lost 3 bases and J lost 0 bases. The length of the CDR3 is 19 residues. Per germline, CDR1 SGHTS and CDR2 YDEGEE. The CDR3 bases are TGTGCCAGCAGCTGGAGACGGACTAGCGGGGGAACTAGCACAGATACGCAGTATTTT. It encodes CASSWRRTSGGTSTDTQYF.

CDR3 sequence reads: CASRRPGQTNGYTF. In DNA, the CDR3 is TGTGCCAGCAGACGCCCGGGACAGACGAATGGCTACACCTTC. This chain uses TRBV2 with TRBJ1-2; 7 bases fit TRBD1. Germline loops: CDR1 SNHLY, CDR2 FYNNEI. V trimming: 6 bases; J trimming: 6 bases; junction bases outside the gene matches: 10. The CDR3 consists of 14 residues.

The sample holds many counts of this clone. The chain combines TRBV9 with TRBJ1-6; possibly TRBD1 for D (5 bases). Germline V gene sequence: CDR1 SGDLS, CDR2 YYNGEE. CDR3 length: 16 amino acids. V lost 0 bases, J lost 8 bases, and 15 bases lay in between. The chain's CDR3 is CASSVAGDRADSPLHF. CDR3 in DNA: TGTGCCAGCAGCGTAGCGGGGGACCGGGCGGATTCACCCCTCCACTTT. Complete variable domain (other parts from reference TRBV9 and TRBJ1-6): DSGVTQTPKHLITATGQRVTLRCSPRSGDLSVYWYQQSLDQGLQFLIQYYNGEERAKGNILERFSAQQFPDLHSELNLSSLELGDSALYFCASSVAGDRADSPLHFGNGTRLTVT.

This sequence joins TRBV7-8 and TRBJ2-7, with D tentatively TRBD1 (7 bases). V was cut by 5 bases and J by 4 bases, with 18 bases left in between. The CDR3 is 15 amino acids. Germline V gives CDR1 SGHVS, CDR2 FQNEAQ. CDR3 bases: TGTGCCAGCAGCCCAGGAGGGGCAGGGGGGTACGAGCAGTACTTC. As protein: CASSPGGAGGYEQYF.